This TCR beta chain originates from a study of T-cell reconstitution after alpha-beta-depleted transplantation in children. TCRbeta library preparation incorporated unique molecular identifiers. Via MiXCR, TCRdb re-called the PCR reads, giving one row per CDR3 protein. The table has roughly 400,000 distinct CDR3 sequences, 20% seen once. Only a few counts were recorded for this clonotype. This CDR3 spans 16 amino acids. In germline, CDR1 is LNHNV, CDR2 YYDKDF (reference sequence). After removal of 1 base from V and 2 bases from J, the junction contained 8 bases not matched to a gene. The rearrangement uses TRBV15 and TRBJ2-7; 7 nucleotides agree with TRBD1. This sample comprised PBMCs from the stem cell graft donor, obtained from the stem cell graft. The sequence came from a human donor who donated a stem cell graft to a child with acute myeloid leukemia. CDR3: CATSRGGTDRAYEQYF. CDR3 nucleotide sequence: TGTGCCACCAGCAGAGGGGGGACCGACAGGGCCTACGAGCAGTACTTC. Variable domain in full (rest from reference TRBV15 and TRBJ2-7): DAMVIQNPRYQVTQFGKPVTLSCSQTLNHNVMYWYQQKSSQAPKLLFHYYDKDFNNEADTPDNFQSRRPNTSFCFLDIRSPGLGDTAMYLCATSRGGTDRAYEQYFGPGTRLTVT.